This entry describes one TCR beta chain. This CDR3 has 13 amino acids. Trimming cost V 4 bases and J 4 bases, with 8 bases left between them. Germline loops: CDR1 MGHDK, CDR2 SYGVNS. Here immunoSEQ multiplex PCR was the method, and the copy in TCRdb shows in-frame clones only, minus some. This sample has roughly 120,000 clones, with 80% to 95% found just once. This sample is part of a study of control samples from healthy donors and cancer patients. V usage is TRBV25-1 and J usage is TRBJ1-5, with D unresolved. Material: blood. The sequence was collected from a woman between 18 and 29 years old in good health. The DNA of the CDR3 is TGTGCCAGCAGTGCAGGCTCTAATCAGCCCCAGCATTTT. As protein: CASSAGSNQPQHF.